This TCR beta chain was identified in a study of T-cell memory formation after mild COVID-19. Overall study findings and caveats: The study found balanced CD4/CD8 in clones contracting day 15 to 85 and a CD4+ lean in later expanders. CD8+ contracting clones occupied EMRA, while CD4+ ones occupied mainly CM and EM.

This CDR3 comprises 15 residues. Germline V lookup: CDR1 SNHLY, CDR2 FYNNEI. The V segment lost 3 bases and the J segment 3 bases; nucleotides outside the gene matches: 3. 5'RACE primed at constant segments yielded TCR alpha and TCR beta cDNA libraries bearing sample barcodes and UMIs. TCRdb reanalysed the 5' RACE reads using MiXCR and keeps one entry per CDR3 protein. The repertoire has approximately 150,000 distinct CDR3 sequences, more than 14% of them found once; the top ten carry roughly 15%. Only a few counts were recorded for this clonotype. Its antigen remains unknown. This clonotype was sampled from an adult woman who had mild COVID-19 (a few samples of this study predate the infection). Cell type and time point are not known. Specimen: PBMCs or a T cell subset sorted from them (not recorded which). The chain has TRBV2 and TRBJ2-7, with 12 bases matching TRBD1. The CDR3 region is CASSEGQGAYYEQYF. The CDR3 coding sequence is TGTGCCAGCAGTGAGGGACAGGGGGCTTACTACGAGCAGTACTTC.